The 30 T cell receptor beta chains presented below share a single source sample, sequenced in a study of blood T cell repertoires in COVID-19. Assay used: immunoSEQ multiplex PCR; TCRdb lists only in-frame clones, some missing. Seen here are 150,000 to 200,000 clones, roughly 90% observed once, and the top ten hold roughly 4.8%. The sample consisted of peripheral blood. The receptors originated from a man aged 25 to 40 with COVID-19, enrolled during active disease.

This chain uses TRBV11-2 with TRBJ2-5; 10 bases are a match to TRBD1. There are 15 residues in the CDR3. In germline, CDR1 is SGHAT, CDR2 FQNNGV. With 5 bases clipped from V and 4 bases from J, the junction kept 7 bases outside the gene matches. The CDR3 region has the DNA TGTGCCAGCAGCCCCCGGGACAGGGGTATAGAGACCCAGTACTTC. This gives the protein CASSPRDRGIETQYF.

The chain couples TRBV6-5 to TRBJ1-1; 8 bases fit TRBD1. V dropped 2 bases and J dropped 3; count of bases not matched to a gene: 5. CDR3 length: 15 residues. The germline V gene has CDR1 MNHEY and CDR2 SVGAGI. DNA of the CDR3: TGTGCCAGCAGTTACAGGACAGGGATTGACACTGAAGCTTTCTTT. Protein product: CASSYRTGIDTEAFF.

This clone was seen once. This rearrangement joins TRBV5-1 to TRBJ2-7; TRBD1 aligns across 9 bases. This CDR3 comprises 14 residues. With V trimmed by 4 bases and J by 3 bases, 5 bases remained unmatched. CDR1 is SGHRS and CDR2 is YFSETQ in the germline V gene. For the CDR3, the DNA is TGCGCCAGCAGCCCGGACAGGGGAGGCTACGAGCAGTACTTC. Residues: CASSPDRGGYEQYF. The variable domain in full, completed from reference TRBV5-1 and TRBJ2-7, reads KAGVTQTPRYLIKTRGQQVTLSCSPISGHRSVSWYQQTPGQGLQFLFEYFSETQRNKGNFPGRFSGRQFSNSRSEMNVSTLELGDSALYLCASSPDRGGYEQYFGPGTRLTVT.

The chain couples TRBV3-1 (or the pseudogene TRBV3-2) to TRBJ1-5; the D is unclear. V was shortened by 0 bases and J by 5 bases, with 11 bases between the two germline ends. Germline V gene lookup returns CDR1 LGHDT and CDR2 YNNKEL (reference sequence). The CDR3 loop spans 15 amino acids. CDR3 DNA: TGTGCCAGCAGCCAAGACGAGGGTTTTCATCAGCCCCAGCATTTT. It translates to CASSQDEGFHQPQHF.

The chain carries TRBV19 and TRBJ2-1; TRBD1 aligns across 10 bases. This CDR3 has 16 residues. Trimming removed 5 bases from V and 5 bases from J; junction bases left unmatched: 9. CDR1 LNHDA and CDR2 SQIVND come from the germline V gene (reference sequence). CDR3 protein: CASSGAPGQGNNEQFF. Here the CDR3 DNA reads TGTGCCAGTAGTGGAGCCCCGGGACAGGGGAACAATGAGCAGTTCTTC. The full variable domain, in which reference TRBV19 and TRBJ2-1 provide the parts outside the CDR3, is DGGITQSPKYLFRKEGQNVTLSCEQNLNHDAMYWYRQDPGQGLRLIYYSQIVNDFQKGDIAEGYSVSREKKESFPLTVTSAQKNPTAFYLCASSGAPGQGNNEQFFGPGTRLTVL.

This chain's CDR3 is CASSRGRAANTEAFF. CDR3 coding DNA: TGTGCCAGCAGTAGGGGTAGGGCCGCGAACACTGAAGCTTTCTTT. The rearrangement links TRBV6-2 or TRBV6-3 to TRBJ1-1; TRBD1 might be the D (5 bases). This CDR3 region has 15 residues. CDR1 MNHEY and CDR2 SVGEGT come from the germline V gene. Trimming cost V 5 bases and J 1 base, with 14 bases left between them.

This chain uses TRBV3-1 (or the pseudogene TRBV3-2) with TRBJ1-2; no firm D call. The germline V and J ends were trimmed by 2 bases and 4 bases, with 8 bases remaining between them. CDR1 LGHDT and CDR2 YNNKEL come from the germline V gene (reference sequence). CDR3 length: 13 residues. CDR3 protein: CASSQRSVYGYTF. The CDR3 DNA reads TGTGCCAGCAGCCAACGGTCGGTCTATGGCTACACCTTC.

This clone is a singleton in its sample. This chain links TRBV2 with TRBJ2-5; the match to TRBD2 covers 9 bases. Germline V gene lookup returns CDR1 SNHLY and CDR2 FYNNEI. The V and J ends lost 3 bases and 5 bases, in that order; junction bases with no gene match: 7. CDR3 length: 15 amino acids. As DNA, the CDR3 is TGTGCCAGCAGTGAGGGCGGGGGGGCTGGCGAGACCCAGTACTTC. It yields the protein CASSEGGGAGETQYF.

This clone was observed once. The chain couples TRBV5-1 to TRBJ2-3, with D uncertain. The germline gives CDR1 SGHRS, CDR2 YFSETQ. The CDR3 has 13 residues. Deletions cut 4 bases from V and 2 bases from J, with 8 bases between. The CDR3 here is CASSPGDTDTQYF. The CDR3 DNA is TGCGCCAGCAGCCCCGGAGACACAGATACGCAGTATTTT.

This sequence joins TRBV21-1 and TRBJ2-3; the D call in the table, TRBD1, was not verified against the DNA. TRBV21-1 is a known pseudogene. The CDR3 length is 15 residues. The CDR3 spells CASSNGQGWTDTQYF. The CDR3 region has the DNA TGTGCCAGCAGCAACGGACAGGGTTGGACAGATACGCAGTATTTT.

The CDR3 region is CASSKAPGTGGEAEAFF. The DNA for the CDR3 is TGTGCCAGTAGTAAAGCTCCCGGGACAGGGGGCGAAGCTGAAGCTTTCTTT. The J gene is TRBJ1-1, the V gene TRBV19; 12 positions agree with TRBD1. V trimming: 4 bases; J trimming: 6 bases; junction bases outside the gene matches: 12. CDR3 length: 17 residues. Looked up from germline, CDR1 is LNHDA and CDR2 is SQIVND (reference sequence).

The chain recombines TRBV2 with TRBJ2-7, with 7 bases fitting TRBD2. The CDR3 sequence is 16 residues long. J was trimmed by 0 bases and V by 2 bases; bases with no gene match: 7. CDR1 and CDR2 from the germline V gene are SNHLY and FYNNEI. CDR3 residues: CASSERPSGFSYEQYF. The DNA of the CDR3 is TGTGCCAGCAGTGAACGCCCTAGCGGCTTCTCCTACGAGCAGTACTTC. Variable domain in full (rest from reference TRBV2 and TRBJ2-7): EPEVTQTPSHQVTQMGQEVILRCVPISNHLYFYWYRQILGQKVEFLVSFYNNEISEKSEIFDDQFSVERPDGSNFTLKIRSTKLEDSAMYFCASSERPSGFSYEQYFGPGTRLTVT.

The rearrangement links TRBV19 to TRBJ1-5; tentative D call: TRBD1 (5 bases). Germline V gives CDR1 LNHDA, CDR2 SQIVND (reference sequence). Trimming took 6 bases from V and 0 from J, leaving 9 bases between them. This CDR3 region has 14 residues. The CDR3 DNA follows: TGTGCCAGTAGCCCGACAGTTAGCAATCAGCCCCAGCATTTT. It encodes CASSPTVSNQPQHF.

The CDR3 protein is CASSIRLRGDNQPQHF. The CDR3 bases are TGTGCCAGTAGTATCCGGCTCCGAGGTGACAATCAGCCCCAGCATTTT. This chain uses TRBV19 with TRBJ1-5; D call uncertain. Trimming took off 3 bases at V and 3 bases at J, with 15 bases between the two ends. From germline, CDR1 is LNHDA and CDR2 SQIVND (reference sequence). CDR3 size: 16 residues.

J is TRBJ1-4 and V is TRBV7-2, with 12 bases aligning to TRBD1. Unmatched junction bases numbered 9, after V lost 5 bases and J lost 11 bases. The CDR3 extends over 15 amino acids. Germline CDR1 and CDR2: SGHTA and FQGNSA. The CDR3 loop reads CASSPGTGGASKLFF. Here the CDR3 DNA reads TGTGCCAGCAGCCCCGGGACAGGGGGCGCCAGTAAACTGTTTTTT. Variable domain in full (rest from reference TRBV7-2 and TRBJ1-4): GAGVSQSPSNKVTEKGKDVELRCDPISGHTALYWYRQSLGQGLEFLIYFQGNSAPDKSGLPSDRFSAERTGGSVSTLTIQRTQQEDSAVYLCASSPGTGGASKLFFGSGTQLSVL.

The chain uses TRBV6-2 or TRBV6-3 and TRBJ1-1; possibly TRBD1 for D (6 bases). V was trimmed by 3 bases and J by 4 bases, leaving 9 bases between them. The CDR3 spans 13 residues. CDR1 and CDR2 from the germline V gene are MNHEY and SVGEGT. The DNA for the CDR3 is TGTGCCAGCAGTTATGGACAGATCACTGAAGCTTTCTTT. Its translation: CASSYGQITEAFF.

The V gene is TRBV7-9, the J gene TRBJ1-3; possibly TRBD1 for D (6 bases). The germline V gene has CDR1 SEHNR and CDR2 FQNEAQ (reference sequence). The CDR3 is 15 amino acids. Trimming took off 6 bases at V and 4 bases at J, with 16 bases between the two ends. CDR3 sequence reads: CASRFSGARGNTIYF. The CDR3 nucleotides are TGTGCCAGCAGATTTTCAGGGGCGAGGGGAAACACCATATATTTT. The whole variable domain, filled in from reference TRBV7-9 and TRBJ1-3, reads DTGVSQNPRHKITKRGQNVTFRCDPISEHNRLYWYRQTLGQGPEFLTYFQNEAQLEKSRLLSDRFSAERPKGSFSTLEIQRTEQGDSAMYLCASRFSGARGNTIYFGEGSWLTVV.

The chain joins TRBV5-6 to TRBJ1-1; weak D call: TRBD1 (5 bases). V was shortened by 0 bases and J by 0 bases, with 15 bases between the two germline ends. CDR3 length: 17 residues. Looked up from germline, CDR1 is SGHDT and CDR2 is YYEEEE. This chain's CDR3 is CASSLAGGTSMNTEAFF. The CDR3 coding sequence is TGTGCCAGCAGCTTGGCGGGGGGTACTTCCATGAACACTGAAGCTTTCTTT.

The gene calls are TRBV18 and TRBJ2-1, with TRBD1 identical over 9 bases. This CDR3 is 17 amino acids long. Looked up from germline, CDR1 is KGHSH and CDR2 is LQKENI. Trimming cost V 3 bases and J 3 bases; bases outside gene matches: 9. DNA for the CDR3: TGTGCCAGCTCACCTAAACGGGACAGGGTTATCTACAATGAGCAGTTCTTC. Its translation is CASSPKRDRVIYNEQFF.

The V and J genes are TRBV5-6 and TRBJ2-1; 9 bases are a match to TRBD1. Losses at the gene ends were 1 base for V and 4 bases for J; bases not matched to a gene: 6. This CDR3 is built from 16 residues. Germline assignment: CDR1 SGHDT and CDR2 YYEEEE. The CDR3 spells CASSLSDRGSYNEQFF. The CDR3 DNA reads TGTGCCAGCAGCTTGTCGGACAGGGGAAGTTACAATGAGCAGTTCTTC.

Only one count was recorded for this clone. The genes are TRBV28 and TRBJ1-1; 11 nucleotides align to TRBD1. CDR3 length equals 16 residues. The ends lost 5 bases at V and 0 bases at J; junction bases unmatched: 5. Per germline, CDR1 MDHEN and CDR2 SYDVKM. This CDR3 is CASSPGQGVVNTEAFF. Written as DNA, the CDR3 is TGTGCCAGCAGTCCGGGACAGGGGGTCGTGAACACTGAAGCTTTCTTT.

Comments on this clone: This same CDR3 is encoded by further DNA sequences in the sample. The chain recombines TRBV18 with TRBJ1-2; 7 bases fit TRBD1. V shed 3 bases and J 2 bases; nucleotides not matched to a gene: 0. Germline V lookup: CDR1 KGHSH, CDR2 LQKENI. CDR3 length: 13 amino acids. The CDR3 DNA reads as TGTGCCAGCTCACCGACAGGGAACTATGGCTACACCTTC. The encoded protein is CASSPTGNYGYTF.

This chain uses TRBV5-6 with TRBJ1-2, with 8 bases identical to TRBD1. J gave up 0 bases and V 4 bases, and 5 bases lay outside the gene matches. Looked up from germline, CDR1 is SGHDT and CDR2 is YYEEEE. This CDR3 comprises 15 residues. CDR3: CASSRWTGTNYGYTF. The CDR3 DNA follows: TGTGCCAGCAGCAGATGGACAGGGACTAACTATGGCTACACCTTC.

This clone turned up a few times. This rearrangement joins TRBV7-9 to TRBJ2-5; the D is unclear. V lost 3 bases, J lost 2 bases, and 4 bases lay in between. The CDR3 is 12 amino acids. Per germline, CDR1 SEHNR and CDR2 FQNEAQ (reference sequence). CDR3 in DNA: TGTGCCAGCAGCTTTACTCAAGAGACCCAGTACTTC. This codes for CASSFTQETQYF.

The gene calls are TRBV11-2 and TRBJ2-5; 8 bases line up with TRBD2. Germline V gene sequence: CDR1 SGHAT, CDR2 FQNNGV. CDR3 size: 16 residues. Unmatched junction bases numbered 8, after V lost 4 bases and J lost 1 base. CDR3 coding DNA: TGTGCCAGCAGCTCCCCTCTAGCGGGTCCCCAAGAGACCCAGTACTTC. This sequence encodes CASSSPLAGPQETQYF. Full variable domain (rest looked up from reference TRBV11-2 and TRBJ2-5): EAGVAQSPRYKIIEKRQSVAFWCNPISGHATLYWYQQILGQGPKLLIQFQNNGVVDDSQLPKDRFSAERLKGVDSTLKIQPAKLEDSAVYLCASSSPLAGPQETQYFGPGTRLLVL.

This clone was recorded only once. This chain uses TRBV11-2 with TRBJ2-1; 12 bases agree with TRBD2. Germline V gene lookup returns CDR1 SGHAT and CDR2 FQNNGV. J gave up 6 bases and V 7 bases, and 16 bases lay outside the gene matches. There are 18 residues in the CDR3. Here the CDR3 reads CASNRPSGRASRGNEQFF. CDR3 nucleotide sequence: TGTGCCAGCAATCGACCTAGCGGGAGGGCCAGCAGGGGCAATGAGCAGTTCTTC. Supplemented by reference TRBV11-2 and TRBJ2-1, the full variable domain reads EAGVAQSPRYKIIEKRQSVAFWCNPISGHATLYWYQQILGQGPKLLIQFQNNGVVDDSQLPKDRFSAERLKGVDSTLKIQPAKLEDSAVYLCASNRPSGRASRGNEQFFGPGTRLTVL.

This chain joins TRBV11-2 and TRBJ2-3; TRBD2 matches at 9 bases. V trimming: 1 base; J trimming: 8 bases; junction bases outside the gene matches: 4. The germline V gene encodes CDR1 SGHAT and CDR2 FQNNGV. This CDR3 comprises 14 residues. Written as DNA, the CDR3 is TGTGCCAGCAGCTTAGTCCTAGCGGGACTTACGCAGTATTTT. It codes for CASSLVLAGLTQYF. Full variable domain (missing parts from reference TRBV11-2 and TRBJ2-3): EAGVAQSPRYKIIEKRQSVAFWCNPISGHATLYWYQQILGQGPKLLIQFQNNGVVDDSQLPKDRFSAERLKGVDSTLKIQPAKLEDSAVYLCASSLVLAGLTQYFGPGTRLTVL.

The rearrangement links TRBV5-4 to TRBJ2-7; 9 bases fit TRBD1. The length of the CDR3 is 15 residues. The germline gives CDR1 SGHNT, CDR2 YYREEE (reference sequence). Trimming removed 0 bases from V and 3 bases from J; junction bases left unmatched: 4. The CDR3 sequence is CASSLAGTGLYEQYF. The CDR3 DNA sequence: TGTGCCAGCAGCTTGGCCGGGACAGGGCTCTACGAGCAGTACTTC.

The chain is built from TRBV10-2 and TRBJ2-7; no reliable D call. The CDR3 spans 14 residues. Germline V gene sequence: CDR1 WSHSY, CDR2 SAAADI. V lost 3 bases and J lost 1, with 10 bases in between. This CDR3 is CASSDAWQSYEQYF. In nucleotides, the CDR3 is TGCGCCAGCAGTGACGCCTGGCAGTCCTACGAGCAGTACTTC.

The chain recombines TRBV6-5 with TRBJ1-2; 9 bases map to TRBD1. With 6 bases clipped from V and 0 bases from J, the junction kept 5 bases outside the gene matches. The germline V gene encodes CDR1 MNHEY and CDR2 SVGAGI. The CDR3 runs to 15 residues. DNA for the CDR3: TGTGCCAGCAGGATACAGGGGGCTTCTAACTATGGCTACACCTTC. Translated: CASRIQGASNYGYTF.